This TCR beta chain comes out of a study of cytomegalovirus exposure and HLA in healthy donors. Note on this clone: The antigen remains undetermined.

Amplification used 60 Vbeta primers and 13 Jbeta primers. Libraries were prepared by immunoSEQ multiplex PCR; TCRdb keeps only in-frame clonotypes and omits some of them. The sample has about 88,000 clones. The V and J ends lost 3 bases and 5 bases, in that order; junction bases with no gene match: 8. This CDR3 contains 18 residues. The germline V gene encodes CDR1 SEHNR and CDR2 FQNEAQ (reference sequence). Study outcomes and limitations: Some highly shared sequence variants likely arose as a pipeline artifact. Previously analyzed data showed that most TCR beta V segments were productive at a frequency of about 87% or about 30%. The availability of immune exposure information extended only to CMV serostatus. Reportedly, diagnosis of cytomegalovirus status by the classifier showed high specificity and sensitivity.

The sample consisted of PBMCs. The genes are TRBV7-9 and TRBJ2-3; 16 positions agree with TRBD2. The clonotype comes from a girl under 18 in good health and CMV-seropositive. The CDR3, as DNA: TGTGCCAGCAGCTTGAGCGGGACTAGCGGGGGGGCTATAGATACGCAGTATTTT. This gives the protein CASSLSGTSGGAIDTQYF.